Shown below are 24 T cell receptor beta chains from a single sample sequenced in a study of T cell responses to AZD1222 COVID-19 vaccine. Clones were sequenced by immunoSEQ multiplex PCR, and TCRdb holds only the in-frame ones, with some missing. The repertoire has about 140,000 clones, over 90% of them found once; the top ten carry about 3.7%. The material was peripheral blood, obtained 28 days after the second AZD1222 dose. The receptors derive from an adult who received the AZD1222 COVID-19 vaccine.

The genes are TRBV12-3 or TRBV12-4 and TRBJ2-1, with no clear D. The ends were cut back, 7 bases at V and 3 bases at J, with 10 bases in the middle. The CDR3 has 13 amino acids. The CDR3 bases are TGTGCCAGCATATTCAACAGCTACAATGAGCAGTTCTTC. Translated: CASIFNSYNEQFF.

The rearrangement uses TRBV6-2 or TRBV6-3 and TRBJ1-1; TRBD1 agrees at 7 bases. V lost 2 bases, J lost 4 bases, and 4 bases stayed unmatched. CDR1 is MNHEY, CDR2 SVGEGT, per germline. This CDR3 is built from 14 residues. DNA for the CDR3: TGTGCCAGCAGTTACAGGGGGCTGGGCACTGAAGCTTTCTTT. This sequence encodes CASSYRGLGTEAFF.

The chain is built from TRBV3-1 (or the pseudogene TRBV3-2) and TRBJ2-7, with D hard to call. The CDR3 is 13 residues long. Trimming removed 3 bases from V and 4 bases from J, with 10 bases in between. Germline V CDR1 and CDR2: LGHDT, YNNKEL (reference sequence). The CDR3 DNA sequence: TGTGCCAGCAGCCACCCAAGTCAGTACGAGCAGTACTTC. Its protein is CASSHPSQYEQYF.

CDR3 sequence: CASSQTGDYGYTF. The DNA for the CDR3 is TGCGCCAGCAGCCAAACAGGGGACTATGGCTACACCTTC. The chain uses TRBV5-1 and TRBJ1-2, with 7 bases matching TRBD1. The V gene end was trimmed by 4 bases and the J gene end by 3 bases; junction bases not matched to a gene: 3. Germline assignment: CDR1 SGHRS and CDR2 YFSETQ. CDR3 size: 13 residues.

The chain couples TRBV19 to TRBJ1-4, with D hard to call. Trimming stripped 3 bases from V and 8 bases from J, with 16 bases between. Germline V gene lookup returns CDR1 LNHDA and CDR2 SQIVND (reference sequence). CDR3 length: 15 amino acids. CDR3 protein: CASSIQIDGNEKLFF. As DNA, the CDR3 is TGTGCCAGTAGTATCCAGATAGACGGTAACGAAAAACTGTTTTTT. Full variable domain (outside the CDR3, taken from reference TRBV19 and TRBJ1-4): DGGITQSPKYLFRKEGQNVTLSCEQNLNHDAMYWYRQDPGQGLRLIYYSQIVNDFQKGDIAEGYSVSREKKESFPLTVTSAQKNPTAFYLCASSIQIDGNEKLFFGSGTQLSVL.

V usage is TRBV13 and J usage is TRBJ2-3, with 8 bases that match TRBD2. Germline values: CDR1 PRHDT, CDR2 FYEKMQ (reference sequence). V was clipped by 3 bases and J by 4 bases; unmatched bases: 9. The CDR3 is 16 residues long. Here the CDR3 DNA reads TGTGCCAGCAGCTTCCCTCTGGCGGGAGGAGCAGATACGCAGTATTTT. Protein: CASSFPLAGGADTQYF.

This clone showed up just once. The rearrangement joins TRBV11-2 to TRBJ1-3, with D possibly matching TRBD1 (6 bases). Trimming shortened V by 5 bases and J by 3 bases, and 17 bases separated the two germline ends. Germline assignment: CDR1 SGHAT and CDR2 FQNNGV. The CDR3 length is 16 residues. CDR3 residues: CASSIFAGAGGNTIYF. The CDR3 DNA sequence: TGTGCCAGCAGCATTTTTGCGGGGGCAGGTGGAAACACCATATATTTT.

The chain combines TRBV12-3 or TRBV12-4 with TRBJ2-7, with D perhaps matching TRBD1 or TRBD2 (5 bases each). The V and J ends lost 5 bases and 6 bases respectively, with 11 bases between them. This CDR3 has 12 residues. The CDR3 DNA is TGTGCCAGCAGTACCCGGGACGGCGAGCAGTACTTC. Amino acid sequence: CASSTRDGEQYF.

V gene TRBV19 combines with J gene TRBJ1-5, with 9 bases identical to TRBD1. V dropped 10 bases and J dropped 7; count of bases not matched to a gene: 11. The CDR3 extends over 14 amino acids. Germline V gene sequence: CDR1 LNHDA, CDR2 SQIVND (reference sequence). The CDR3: CATSQTGGLQPQHF. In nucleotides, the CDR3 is TGTGCCACTTCCCAGACAGGGGGGTTGCAGCCCCAGCATTTT.

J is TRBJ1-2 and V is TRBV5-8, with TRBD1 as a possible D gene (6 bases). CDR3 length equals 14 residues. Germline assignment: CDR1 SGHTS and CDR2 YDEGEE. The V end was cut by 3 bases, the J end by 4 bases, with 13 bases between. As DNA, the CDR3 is TGTGCCAGCAGCTCCCGGGGGCCAATCTATGGCTACACCTTC. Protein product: CASSSRGPIYGYTF.

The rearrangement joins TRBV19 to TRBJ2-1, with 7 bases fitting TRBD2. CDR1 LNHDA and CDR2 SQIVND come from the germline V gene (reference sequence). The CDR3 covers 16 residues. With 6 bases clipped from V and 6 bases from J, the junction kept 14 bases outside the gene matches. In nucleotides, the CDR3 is TGTGCCAGTAGATTGGCCTTGAAGCGGGGACGCAATGAGCAGTTCTTC. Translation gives CASRLALKRGRNEQFF.

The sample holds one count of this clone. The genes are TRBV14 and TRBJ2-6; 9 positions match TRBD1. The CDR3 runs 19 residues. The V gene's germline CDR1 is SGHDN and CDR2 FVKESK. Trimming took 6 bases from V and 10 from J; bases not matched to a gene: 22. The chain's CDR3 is CASSPGTGQLAGGWNVLTF. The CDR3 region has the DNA TGTGCCAGCAGTCCCGGGACAGGGCAACTAGCTGGGGGATGGAACGTCCTGACTTTC. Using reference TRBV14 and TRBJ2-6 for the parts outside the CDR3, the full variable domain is EAGVTQFPSHSVIEKGQTVTLRCDPISGHDNLYWYRRVMGKEIKFLLHFVKESKQDESGMPNNRFLAERTGGTYSTLKVQPAELEDSGVYFCASSPGTGQLAGGWNVLTFGAGSRLTVL.

In DNA, the CDR3 is TGTGCCAGCTCACCACCCGCGAGGGGGGCCAACGTCCTGACTTTC. Translated, it gives CASSPPARGANVLTF. V usage is TRBV18 and J usage is TRBJ2-6; D remains ambiguous. Trimming removed 0 bases at V and 4 bases at J, with 7 bases between. Germline lookup yields CDR1 KGHSH and CDR2 LQKENI. This CDR3 contains 15 residues.

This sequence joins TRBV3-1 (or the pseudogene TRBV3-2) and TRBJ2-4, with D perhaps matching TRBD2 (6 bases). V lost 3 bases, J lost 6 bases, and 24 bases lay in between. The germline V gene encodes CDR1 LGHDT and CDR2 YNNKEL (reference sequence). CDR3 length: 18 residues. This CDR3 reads CASSQVARVYLGRNIQYF. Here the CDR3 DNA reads TGTGCCAGCAGCCAGGTAGCTCGGGTATATCTCGGGAGAAACATTCAGTACTTC.

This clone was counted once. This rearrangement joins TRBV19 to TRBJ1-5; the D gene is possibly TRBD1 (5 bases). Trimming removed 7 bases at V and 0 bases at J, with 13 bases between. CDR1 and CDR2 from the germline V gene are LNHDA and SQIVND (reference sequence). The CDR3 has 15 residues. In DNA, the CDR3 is TGTGCCAGTAATAGGGGCGCCAATAGCAATCAGCCCCAGCATTTT. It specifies CASNRGANSNQPQHF.

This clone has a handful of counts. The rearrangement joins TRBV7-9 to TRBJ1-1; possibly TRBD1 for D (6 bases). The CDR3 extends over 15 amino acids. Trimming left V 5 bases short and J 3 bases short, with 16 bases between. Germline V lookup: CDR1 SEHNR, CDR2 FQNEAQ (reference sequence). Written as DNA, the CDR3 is TGTGCCAGCAGCCCTGGGGGGGCCGGGGACACTGAAGCTTTCTTT. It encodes CASSPGGAGDTEAFF. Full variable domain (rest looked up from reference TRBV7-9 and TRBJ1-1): DTGVSQNPRHKITKRGQNVTFRCDPISEHNRLYWYRQTLGQGPEFLTYFQNEAQLEKSRLLSDRFSAERPKGSFSTLEIQRTEQGDSAMYLCASSPGGAGDTEAFFGQGTRLTVV.

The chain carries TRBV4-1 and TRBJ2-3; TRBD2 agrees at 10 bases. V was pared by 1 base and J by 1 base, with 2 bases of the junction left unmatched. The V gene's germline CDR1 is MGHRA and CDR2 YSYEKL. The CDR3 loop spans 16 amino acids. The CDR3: CASSQGLAGRTDTQYF. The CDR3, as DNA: TGCGCCAGCAGCCAAGGACTAGCGGGCCGCACAGATACGCAGTATTTT.

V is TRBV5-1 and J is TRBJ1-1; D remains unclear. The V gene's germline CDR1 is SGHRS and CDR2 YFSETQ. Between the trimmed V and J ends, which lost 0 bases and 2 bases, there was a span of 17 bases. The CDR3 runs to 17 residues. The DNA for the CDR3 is TGCGCCAGCAGCTTGGCGGGCACGGTCGTTCCCAACACTGAAGCTTTCTTT. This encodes CASSLAGTVVPNTEAFF.

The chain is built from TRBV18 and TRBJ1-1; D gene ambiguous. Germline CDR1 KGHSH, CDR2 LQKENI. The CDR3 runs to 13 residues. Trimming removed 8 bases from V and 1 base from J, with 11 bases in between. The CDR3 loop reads CASPQQRNTEAFF. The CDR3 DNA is TGTGCCAGCCCGCAACAGAGGAACACTGAAGCTTTCTTT.

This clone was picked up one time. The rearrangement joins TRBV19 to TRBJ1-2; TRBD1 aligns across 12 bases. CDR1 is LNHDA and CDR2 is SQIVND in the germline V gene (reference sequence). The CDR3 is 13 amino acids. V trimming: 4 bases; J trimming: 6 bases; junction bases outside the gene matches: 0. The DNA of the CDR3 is TGTGCCAGTAGTAGGGACAGGGGGCATGGCTACACCTTC. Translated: CASSRDRGHGYTF.

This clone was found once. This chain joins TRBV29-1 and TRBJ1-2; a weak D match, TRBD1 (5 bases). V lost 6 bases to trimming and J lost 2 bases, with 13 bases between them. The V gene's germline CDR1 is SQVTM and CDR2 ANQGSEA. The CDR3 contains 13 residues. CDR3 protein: CSVLTVRNYGYTF. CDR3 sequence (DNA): TGCAGCGTCTTGACAGTGAGAAACTATGGCTACACCTTC.

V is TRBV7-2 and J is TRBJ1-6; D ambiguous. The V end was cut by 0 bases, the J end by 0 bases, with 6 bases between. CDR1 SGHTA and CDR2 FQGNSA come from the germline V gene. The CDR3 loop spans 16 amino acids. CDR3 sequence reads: CASSLAGNSYNSPLHF. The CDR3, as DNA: TGTGCCAGCAGCTTAGCGGGCAACTCCTATAATTCACCCCTCCACTTT.

For the CDR3, the DNA is TGTGCCAGCTCACCTGGCTCGGACAGGAGGAACACTGAAGCTTTCTTT. Translating gives CASSPGSDRRNTEAFF. The chain has TRBV18 and TRBJ1-1; the match to TRBD1 covers 7 bases. Germline V gives CDR1 KGHSH, CDR2 LQKENI. This CDR3 has 16 amino acids. J gave up 1 base and V 3 bases, and 8 bases lay outside the gene matches.

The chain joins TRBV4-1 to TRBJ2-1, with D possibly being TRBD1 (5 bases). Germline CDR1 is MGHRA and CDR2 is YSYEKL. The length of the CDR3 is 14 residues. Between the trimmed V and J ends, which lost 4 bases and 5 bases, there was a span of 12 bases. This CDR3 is CASSRLGPNNEQFF. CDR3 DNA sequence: TGCGCCAGCAGCCGGTTGGGGCCTAACAATGAGCAGTTCTTC.